This TCR beta chain was captured in a study of OX40 agonist ivuxolimab in advanced cancers. Concerning the study at large: The costimulatory receptor OX40 (CD134) was targeted by ivuxolimab, a fully human IgG2 agonistic monoclonal antibody. A male proportion of under 85% and a mean age of approximately 60 years, ranging from about 20 to 85, were recorded for the dose-escalation cohort. The purpose of peripheral TCRbeta sequencing was to test whether ivuxolimab changed TCR sequence diversity and led to clonal T-cell expansion. Patients were allowed to have had prior anti-PD-1, anti-PD-L1 or anti-CTLA-4 therapy, and 40% to 45% of the dose-escalation patients had previously received checkpoint inhibitors. Intravenous ivuxolimab was administered to patients every 2 weeks at six dose levels: 0.01, 0.1, 0.3, 1.5, 3 and 10 mg/kg. Of the approximately 54 dose-escalation patients, hepatocellular carcinoma was present in approximately 20, melanoma in approximately 15, renal cell carcinoma in 9 and head and neck cancer in 9. Partial responses occurred in three dose-escalation patients, of whom one had hepatocellular carcinoma and two had cutaneous melanoma. The monotherapy dose-escalation portion (N ≈ 52 patients) of the phase I ivuxolimab trial is reported in the paper. General findings and caveats noted by the study authors: In the 0.1-3.0 mg/kg groups, partial responders had among the lowest normalized peripheral clonal expansion, particularly in CD8+ T cells. At doses from 0.1 to 3.0 mg/kg, clonal expansion was seen in both CD4+ and CD8+ blood T cells between baseline and week 6. After ivuxolimab, more expanded clones were found on average in CD8+ T cells than in CD4+ T cells. Antigen specificity was not determined for the clonally expanded peripheral T cells. Low levels of normalized T-cell clonal expansion were also shown by some nonresponding patients.

For this clone: This receptor's antigen is unknown. Base qualities are not provided; no much larger clone lies one nucleotide away.

Patients with autoimmune disease history or receiving systemic immunosuppression were excluded from the trial. Peripheral blood for TCR sequencing was drawn from every dose cohort at baseline, at cycle 4 day 1 and at cycle 7 day 1. The samples were drawn from a first-in-human, open-label, multicenter phase I dose-escalation trial of ivuxolimab. The trial enrolled adults with locally advanced or metastatic head and neck squamous cell, hepatocellular, melanoma or renal cell carcinoma. Before TCR sequencing, CD4+ and CD8+ T cells were separately sorted from peripheral blood. Genomic DNA was extracted from sorted cells for sequencing of the TCRbeta CDR3 region. TCRbeta CDR3 regions were sequenced using the immunoSEQ Assay. This is the immuneACCESS table as TCRdb keeps it, with only in-frame sequences that have V and J called. A part of the clones is gone; compared with another copy, unresolved V genes explain less than half, and the rest is unexplained. The sample records 83,000 or so clones, 90% to 95% of which are singletons. The ten biggest clones cover around 0.7% of the sample.

Trimming at the junction amounts to 4 bases on V and 5 bases on J, and the germline ends lie 15 bases apart. CDR1 is given as MNHEY and CDR2 as SVGAGI, both from the germline V gene. The CDR3, from cysteine to phenylalanine, totals 14 residues. The entry retains the CDR3 DNA only, 42 bases that are in frame from base 1. The sequencing here drew on CD4+ or CD8+ T cells sorted from blood, taken in a trial of the OX40 agonist ivuxolimab. This sequence originates from an adult with an advanced solid tumor such as melanoma, head and neck, liver or kidney cancer. The chain is made from TRBV6-5 and TRBJ2-7; a weak D assignment points to TRBD1 (6 bases agree). The CDR3 here reads CASSFGRGFNEQYF. The DNA sequence is given as TGTGCCAGCAGTTTTGGCAGGGGTTTCAACGAGCAGTACTTC.